These 2 T cell receptor beta chains came from one sample sequenced in a study of blood T cell repertoires in COVID-19. Sequencing used immunoSEQ multiplex PCR; TCRdb keeps in-frame clones, though not all of them. Of 180,000 or so clones listed, about 85% are singletons. Input material: peripheral blood. These receptors were collected from a woman of 80 years or more with acute or convalescent COVID-19.

V is TRBV30 and J is TRBJ1-2; no reliable D call. CDR1 is GTSNPN, CDR2 SVGIG, per germline (reference sequence). The CDR3 loop spans 14 amino acids. V was pared by 0 bases and J by 3 bases, with 11 bases between. The CDR3 nucleotides read TGTGCCTGGAGTGTACCAAGCCTAGACTATGGCTACACCTTC. Translation gives CAWSVPSLDYGYTF. The full variable domain, rest sourced from reference TRBV30 and TRBJ1-2, is SQTIHQWPATLVQPVGSPLSLECTVEGTSNPNLYWYRQAAGRGLQLLFYSVGIGQISSEVPQNLSASRPQDRQFILSSKKLLLSDSGFYLCAWSVPSLDYGYTFGSGTRLTVV.

The V gene is TRBV12-3 or TRBV12-4, the J gene TRBJ2-2; 9 bases agree with TRBD1. Trimming at V came to 6 bases and at J to 6 bases, leaving 2 bases not matched to a gene. The CDR3 has 13 amino acids. The CDR3 region has the DNA TGTGCCAGCAGAGGGACAGGGCCCGGGGAGCTGTTTTTT. Protein: CASRGTGPGELFF.